This T cell receptor beta chain was observed in a study of blood T cells in healthy people across ages. V dropped 4 bases and J dropped 3 bases, with 6 bases sitting between them. CDR1 and CDR2 (germline): ENHRY, SYGVKD. The CDR3 runs 13 residues. Primed by a sample-barcoded 5' primer and a J-beta primer mix, a second PCR proceeded for about 6 to 11 cycles. TCRdb fed the 5' RACE reads into MiXCR, producing one record per CDR3 protein. The table lists about 1.1 million distinct CDR3 sequences, 35% to 45% of them singletons. Findings of the study overall: Estimates of total diversity, which came from one million sequenced T cells, were considered to be underestimates. More naive CD4+ cells and higher diversity were found in long-lived than in aged donors.

This clonotype came up a few times. Its antigen is as yet unknown. This clonotype originated in a man in his late teens or twenties in good health. The chain carries TRBV10-3 and TRBJ1-4; weak D call: TRBD1 (6 bases). Sequenced sample: blood. CDR3 DNA sequence: TGTGCCATCAGTGGGACAGCTAATGAAAAACTGTTTTTT. Translated: CAISGTANEKLFF.